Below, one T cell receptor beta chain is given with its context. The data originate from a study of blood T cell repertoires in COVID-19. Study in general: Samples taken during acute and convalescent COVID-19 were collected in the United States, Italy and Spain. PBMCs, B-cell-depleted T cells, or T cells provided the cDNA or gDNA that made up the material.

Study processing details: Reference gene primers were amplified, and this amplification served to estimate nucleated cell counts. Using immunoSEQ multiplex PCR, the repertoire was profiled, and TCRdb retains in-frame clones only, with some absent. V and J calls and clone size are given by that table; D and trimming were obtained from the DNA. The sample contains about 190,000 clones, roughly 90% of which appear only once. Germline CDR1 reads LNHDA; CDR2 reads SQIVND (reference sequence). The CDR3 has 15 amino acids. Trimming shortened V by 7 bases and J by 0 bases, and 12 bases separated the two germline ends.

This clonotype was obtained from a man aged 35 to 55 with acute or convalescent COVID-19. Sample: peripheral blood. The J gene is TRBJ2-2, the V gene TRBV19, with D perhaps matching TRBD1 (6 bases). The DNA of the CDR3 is TGTGCCAGTATGGTGGGGGCCCCGAACACCGGGGAGCTGTTTTTT. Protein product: CASMVGAPNTGELFF.